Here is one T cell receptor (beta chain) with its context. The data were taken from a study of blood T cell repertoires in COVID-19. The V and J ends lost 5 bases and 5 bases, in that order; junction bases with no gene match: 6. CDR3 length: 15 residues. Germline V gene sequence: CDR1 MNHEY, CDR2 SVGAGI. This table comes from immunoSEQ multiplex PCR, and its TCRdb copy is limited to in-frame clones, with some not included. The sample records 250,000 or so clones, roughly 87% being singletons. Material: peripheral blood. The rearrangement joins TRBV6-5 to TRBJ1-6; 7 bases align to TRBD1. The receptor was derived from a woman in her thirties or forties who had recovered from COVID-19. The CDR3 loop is CASSTRDSHNSPLHF. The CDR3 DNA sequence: TGTGCCAGCAGTACCCGGGACAGCCATAATTCACCCCTCCACTTT.